One and the same sample provided the 14 T cell receptor delta chains below, sequenced in a study of gamma-delta chains in newborns, infants, children. TCRdb reanalysed the reads via CATT. The sample has thousands of delta-chain clones, 2.5% to 3% seen once. Sequenced input: blood. These receptors originate from a child who was a newborn, infant or young child, either healthy, febrile or measles-vaccinated (not recorded which).

The CDR3 loop reads CACDTMGYAVYTDKLIF. Written as DNA, the CDR3 is TGTGCCTGTGACACCATGGGATACGCGGTGTACACCGATAAACTCATCTTT. The chain uses TRDV2 and TRDJ1, with 8 bases matching TRDD3. Trimming cost V 0 bases and J 0 bases; bases outside gene matches: 8. Germline CDR1 reads GEAIGNYY; CDR2 reads EKD. The CDR3 loop spans 17 amino acids.

Here the J gene is TRDJ2 and the V gene is not called; TRDD3, the table's D call, was not compared with the DNA. The CDR3 is made up of 18 amino acids. The DNA of the CDR3 is TGTGCCTGTGACACGCCTGTTCTGGGGGATACATTCACAGCACAACTCTTCTTT. Its translation is CACDTPVLGDTFTAQLFF.

The chain combines TRDV2 with TRDJ3, with TRDD3 matching 13 bases. The V segment lost 2 bases and the J segment 4 bases; nucleotides outside the gene matches: 13. The CDR3 is 21 amino acids. Per germline, CDR1 GEAIGNYY and CDR2 EKD. CDR3 amino acids: CACDRGTGGYATEWDTRQMFF. The DNA for the CDR3 is TGTGCCTGTGACAGGGGTACTGGGGGATACGCGACGGAATGGGACACCCGACAGATGTTTTTC.

In this sample, this clone turned up a few times. This chain links TRDV2 with TRDJ3; 9 nucleotides agree with TRDD3. The CDR3 runs to 19 residues. CDR1 is GEAIGNYY and CDR2 is EKD in the germline V gene. Trimming at V came to 0 bases and at J to 0 bases, leaving 5 bases not matched to a gene. CDR3 bases: TGTGCCTGTGACACCTGGGGGATAAGTTTCTCCTGGGACACCCGACAGATGTTTTTC. As protein: CACDTWGISFSWDTRQMFF.

This clone has more than one count but fewer than ten. In the same sample, other DNA sequences code for this CDR3. The V and J genes are TRDV2 and TRDJ3, with D unresolved. The germline V and J ends were trimmed by 1 base and 0 bases, with 9 bases remaining between them. The CDR3 is 17 amino acids. Per the germline V gene, CDR1 is GEAIGNYY and CDR2 is EKD. CDR3 DNA sequence: TGTGCCTGTGACACGGTACCAAGCTCCTGGGACACCCGACAGATGTTTTTC. Protein sequence: CACDTVPSSWDTRQMFF.

This rearrangement joins TRDV2 to TRDJ3; 10 bases fit TRDD3. V shed 0 bases and J 0 bases; nucleotides not matched to a gene: 10. Per the germline V gene, CDR1 is GEAIGNYY and CDR2 is EKD. The CDR3 covers 21 residues. The DNA of the CDR3 is TGTGCCTGTGACACCATTTCACTGGGGGATTATGGCTCCTGGGACACCCGACAGATGTTTTTC. This gives the protein CACDTISLGDYGSWDTRQMFF.

This clone is deemed medium-sized. The same CDR3 is also encoded by other DNA sequences in this sample. The chain couples TRDV2 to TRDJ3; 8 bases are shared with TRDD3. The CDR3 is 19 amino acids. CDR1 and CDR2 from the germline V gene are GEAIGNYY and EKD. J gave up 0 bases and V 0 bases, and 6 bases lay outside the gene matches. The CDR3 is CACDTAGGPSSWDTRQMFF. DNA of the CDR3: TGTGCCTGTGACACCGCTGGGGGACCGAGCTCCTGGGACACCCGACAGATGTTTTTC.

By frequency in the sample, this clone is medium-sized. Other nucleotide sequences from this sample produce the same CDR3. The J gene is TRDJ3, the V gene TRDV2, with 8 positions matching TRDD3. The germline V gene has CDR1 GEAIGNYY and CDR2 EKD. V shed 1 base, J shed 0 bases, and the junction held 4 bases outside the gene matches. The CDR3 contains 18 residues. In DNA, the CDR3 is TGTGCCTGTGACACTGGGGGATTTAGCTCCTGGGACACCCGACAGATGTTTTTC. This translates into CACDTGGFSSWDTRQMFF.

Only a few counts were recorded for this clone. The CDR3, as DNA: TGTGCTCTTGGGATCCCGATTCCGGGCTGGGGGATCAACACCGATAAACTCATCTTT. This translates into CALGIPIPGWGINTDKLIF. The chain is built from TRDV1 and TRDJ1; TRDD3 matches 9 bases. Losses at the gene ends were 5 bases for V and 0 bases for J; bases not matched to a gene: 16. Germline lookup yields CDR1 TSWWSYY and CDR2 QGS. The CDR3 contains 19 residues.

Here the CDR3 DNA reads TGTGCCTGTGACACCTGGGGGTTCTCCAGCTCCTGGGACACCCGACAGATGTTTTTC. This sequence encodes CACDTWGFSSSWDTRQMFF. V is TRDV2 and J is TRDJ3; a possible D gene is TRDD3 (6 bases). Germline V gene lookup returns CDR1 GEAIGNYY and CDR2 EKD. The V end was cut by 0 bases, the J end by 0 bases, with 14 bases between. The CDR3 sequence is 19 residues long.

This clone has more than one count but fewer than ten. No V segment was called; the J segment is TRDJ3; the listed D gene, TRDD3, was not tested against the DNA. CDR3 length: 21 amino acids. This CDR3 is CACDTVLGDTFSSWDTRQMFF. As DNA, the CDR3 is TGTGCCTGTGACACAGTACTGGGGGATACGTTTAGCTCCTGGGACACCCGACAGATGTTTTTC.

This clone was counted between two and nine times. The J gene is TRDJ1, the V gene TRDV2; a possible D gene is TRDD3 (5 bases). Germline CDR1 is GEAIGNYY and CDR2 is EKD. V was shortened by 0 bases and J by 0 bases, with 19 bases between the two germline ends. The CDR3 covers 18 residues. The CDR3 DNA sequence: TGTGCCTGTGACACCGCAGGGGGCCGAAACCGGTACACCGATAAACTCATCTTT. Its translation: CACDTAGGRNRYTDKLIF.

There are a few counts of this clone. The J gene is TRDJ3, the V gene TRDV2; 9 bases match TRDD3. This CDR3 region has 19 residues. The junction had 6 bases not matched to a gene; V was cut back by 1 base and J by 0 bases. The germline CDR1 and CDR2 sequences are GEAIGNYY and EKD. CDR3 amino acids: CACDTAGGWSSWDTRQMFF. The CDR3 DNA sequence: TGTGCCTGTGACACGGCTGGGGGATGGAGCTCCTGGGACACCCGACAGATGTTTTTC.

This clone qualifies as medium-sized. This specimen includes other DNA sequences encoding the same CDR3. This chain links TRDV2 with TRDJ1; TRDD3 is a possible D gene (6 bases). CDR3 length equals 16 residues. V lost 0 bases, J lost 4 bases, and 17 bases lay in between. Germline values: CDR1 GEAIGNYY, CDR2 EKD. CDR3 in amino acids: CACDTVGPRGDDKLIF. For the CDR3, the DNA is TGTGCCTGTGACACCGTAGGGCCTCGGGGGGACGATAAACTCATCTTT.